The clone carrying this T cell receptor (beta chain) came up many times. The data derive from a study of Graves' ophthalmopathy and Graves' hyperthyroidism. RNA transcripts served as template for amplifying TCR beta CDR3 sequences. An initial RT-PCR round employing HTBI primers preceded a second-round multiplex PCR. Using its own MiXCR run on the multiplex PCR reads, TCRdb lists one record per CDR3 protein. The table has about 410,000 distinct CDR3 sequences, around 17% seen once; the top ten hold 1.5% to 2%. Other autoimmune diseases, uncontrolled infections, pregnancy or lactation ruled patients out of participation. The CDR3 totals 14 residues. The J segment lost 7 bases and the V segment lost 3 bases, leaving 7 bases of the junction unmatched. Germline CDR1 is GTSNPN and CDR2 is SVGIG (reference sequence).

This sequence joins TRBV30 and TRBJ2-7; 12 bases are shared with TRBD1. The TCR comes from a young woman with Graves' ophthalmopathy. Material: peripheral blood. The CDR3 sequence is CAWSEGQGAGEQYF. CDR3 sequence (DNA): TGTGCCTGGAGCGAGGGACAGGGGGCAGGGGAGCAGTACTTC.